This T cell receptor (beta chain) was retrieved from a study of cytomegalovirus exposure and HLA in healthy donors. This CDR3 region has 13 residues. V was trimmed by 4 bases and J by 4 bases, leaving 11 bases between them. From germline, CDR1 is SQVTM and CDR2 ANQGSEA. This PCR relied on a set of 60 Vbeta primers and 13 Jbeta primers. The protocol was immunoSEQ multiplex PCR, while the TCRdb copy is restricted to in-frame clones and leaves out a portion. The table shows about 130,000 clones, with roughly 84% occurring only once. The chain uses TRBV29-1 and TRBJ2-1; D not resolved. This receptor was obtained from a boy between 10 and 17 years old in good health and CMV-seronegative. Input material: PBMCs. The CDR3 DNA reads TGCAGCGTTGGGTATGTGAGATACAATGAGCAGTTCTTC. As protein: CSVGYVRYNEQFF.